This T cell receptor (beta chain) was captured by sequencing in a study of control samples from healthy donors and cancer patients. The CDR3 loop spans 12 amino acids. With 5 bases removed from V and 7 bases from J, the gap between germline ends came to 11 bases. TCRdb's table, derived via immunoSEQ multiplex PCR, lists solely in-frame clones and lacks some. The sample yields 50,000 to 55,000 clones, about 90% seen once. The material sequenced was PBMCs. The chain recombines TRBV12-3 or TRBV12-4 with TRBJ1-2; D possibly corresponds to TRBD1 (5 bases). The clonotype originates from a man in his 60s with head and neck cancer. The CDR3 bases are TGTGCCAGCAGTATCGACAGATCTGGCTACACCTTC. Its protein is CASSIDRSGYTF.